What follows are 30 T cell receptor beta chains derived from one specimen sequenced in a study of T cell responses to AZD1222 COVID-19 vaccine. Using immunoSEQ multiplex PCR, the repertoire was profiled, and TCRdb retains in-frame clones only, with some absent. The data show almost 95,000 clones, 85% seen once. The sequences come from peripheral blood, collected 28 days after the second AZD1222 dose. The receptors were gathered from an adult who received the AZD1222 COVID-19 vaccine.

This chain links TRBV9 with TRBJ2-7; 10 bases are shared with TRBD1. Per the germline V gene, CDR1 is SGDLS and CDR2 is YYNGEE. The CDR3 is 17 amino acids. Trimming removed 3 bases from V and 1 base from J; junction bases left unmatched: 10. This CDR3 is CASSAERQGAPSYEQYF. CDR3 nucleotide sequence: TGTGCCAGCAGCGCAGAGAGACAGGGGGCCCCTTCCTACGAGCAGTACTTC.

The genes are TRBV19 and TRBJ1-1; TRBD1 matches 11 bases. V gave up 2 bases and J gave up 5 bases; unmatched junction bases: 13. The CDR3 consists of 18 residues. CDR1 LNHDA and CDR2 SQIVND come from the germline V gene (reference sequence). CDR3 coding DNA: TGTGCCAGTAGTATATTTGGTTTTTTTGGGACAGGGGGTACTGAAGCTTTCTTT. Its protein is CASSIFGFFGTGGTEAFF.

The V and J genes are TRBV28 and TRBJ2-7; 12 positions match TRBD2. The germline V gene has CDR1 MDHEN and CDR2 SYDVKM. V lost 6 bases to trimming and J lost 6 bases; unmatched junction nucleotides: 12. The CDR3 length is 16 residues. CDR3 DNA sequence: TGTGCCAGCAGCCAACGGACTAGCGGGACCTCCCCCGAGCAGTACTTC. As protein: CASSQRTSGTSPEQYF.

The rearrangement uses TRBV6-5 and TRBJ1-1; D might be TRBD1 (5 bases). V was shortened by 1 base and J by 5 bases, with 14 bases between the two germline ends. Germline loops: CDR1 MNHEY, CDR2 SVGAGI. The CDR3 runs 15 residues. CDR3 bases: TGTGCCAGCAGTTACTGGGGCAGCGGTGGGACTGAAGCTTTCTTT. Translated, it gives CASSYWGSGGTEAFF.

The gene calls are TRBV4-1 and TRBJ1-5; TRBD1 matches 7 bases. CDR3 length: 15 amino acids. V was clipped by 8 bases and J by 0 bases; unmatched bases: 7. Germline V CDR1 and CDR2: MGHRA, YSYEKL. CDR3 in DNA: TGCGCCAGCCGACAGGGCCCCTTTAGCAATCAGCCCCAGCATTTT. This encodes CASRQGPFSNQPQHF.

V gene TRBV5-1 combines with J gene TRBJ1-6, with D possibly being TRBD1 (6 bases). CDR1 SGHRS and CDR2 YFSETQ come from the germline V gene. The CDR3 is 14 amino acids. The V end lost 1 base, the J end lost 8 bases, and 10 bases lay between the germline ends. CDR3 nucleotide sequence: TGCGCCAGCAGCTTGAACAGGGCCTATTCACCCCTCCACTTT. Amino acid sequence: CASSLNRAYSPLHF.

The chain links TRBV11-2 to TRBJ1-5; 7 bases agree with TRBD1. The trim removed 5 bases at V and 7 bases at J, leaving 11 bases unmatched. CDR1 SGHAT and CDR2 FQNNGV come from the germline V gene. The CDR3 contains 15 residues. The CDR3 coding sequence is TGTGCCAGCAGCCTCTACTCCGGGACAGACCAGCCCCAGCATTTT. It codes for CASSLYSGTDQPQHF.

The CDR3 spells CASSQEGRRYEQYF. The CDR3 bases are TGCGCCAGCAGCCAAGAGGGCCGCCGCTACGAGCAGTACTTC. V and J are TRBV4-1 and TRBJ2-7; D unresolved. V gave up 0 bases and J gave up 3 bases, with 9 bases separating them. The CDR3 covers 14 residues. Germline V CDR1 and CDR2: MGHRA, YSYEKL.

The chain has TRBV19 and TRBJ1-5, with 7 bases lining up with TRBD1. This CDR3 is built from 13 residues. CDR1 and CDR2 from the germline V gene are LNHDA and SQIVND (reference sequence). After removal of 5 bases from V and 4 bases from J, the junction contained 2 bases not matched to a gene. The CDR3 bases are TGTGCCAGTAGTTGGACAGGAAATCAGCCCCAGCATTTT. It encodes CASSWTGNQPQHF.

The J gene is TRBJ1-1, the V gene TRBV5-1; D unclear. This CDR3 has 13 amino acids. V was clipped by 1 base and J by 5 bases, with 9 bases between them. Looked up from germline, CDR1 is SGHRS and CDR2 is YFSETQ. The CDR3 spells CASSLFLGTEAFF. The CDR3 DNA follows: TGCGCCAGCAGCTTGTTCCTTGGGACTGAAGCTTTCTTT.

The chain combines TRBV5-6 with TRBJ2-7; D is unresolved. This CDR3 spans 11 amino acids. V was pared by 3 bases and J by 1 base, with 2 bases between. Germline V lookup: CDR1 SGHDT, CDR2 YYEEEE. Here the CDR3 reads CASSYSYEQYF. Here the CDR3 DNA reads TGTGCCAGCAGCTATTCCTACGAGCAGTACTTC.

The chain couples TRBV23-1 to TRBJ1-1; the match to TRBD1 covers 7 bases. TRBV23-1 is assigned to the ORF class and has an uncertain function. V trimming: 0 bases; J trimming: 3 bases; junction bases outside the gene matches: 10. The CDR3 is 17 amino acids. The CDR3 protein is CASSQSTTGPRDTEAFF. CDR3 in DNA: TGCGCCAGCAGTCAATCGACGACAGGGCCGAGGGACACTGAAGCTTTCTTT.

V gene TRBV7-6 combines with J gene TRBJ2-5; 8 positions match TRBD1. The CDR3 loop spans 16 amino acids. Germline CDR1 is SGHVS and CDR2 is FNYEAQ. V dropped 5 bases and J dropped 3; count of bases not matched to a gene: 11. CDR3 DNA sequence: TGTGCCAGCAGCCAACCTGGACAGGGACAAAAAGAGACCCAGTACTTC. Its protein product is CASSQPGQGQKETQYF.

As DNA, the CDR3 is TGTGCCAGCAGCCCTGGACAGGGTGATGAAAAACTGTTTTTT. This gives the protein CASSPGQGDEKLFF. J is TRBJ1-4 and V is TRBV9, with TRBD1 identical over 8 bases. The germline V gene has CDR1 SGDLS and CDR2 YYNGEE. V shed 4 bases and J 6 bases; nucleotides not matched to a gene: 5. The CDR3 spans 14 residues.

The chain couples TRBV3-1 (or the pseudogene TRBV3-2) to TRBJ2-5; D may match TRBD1 or TRBD2 (6 bases each). Germline CDR1 LGHDT, CDR2 YNNKEL (reference sequence). The CDR3 totals 14 residues. Deletions cut 1 base from V and 5 bases from J, with 11 bases between. The CDR3 reads CASSQVGGGETQYF. The DNA for the CDR3 is TGTGCCAGCAGCCAAGTCGGGGGCGGGGAGACCCAGTACTTC.

The V call is TRBV28, the J call TRBJ2-7; no clear D. Germline CDR1 reads MDHEN; CDR2 reads SYDVKM. V was pared by 5 bases and J by 2 bases, with 13 bases between. This CDR3 region has 14 residues. The CDR3 region is CASSDTRSPYEQYF. In DNA form, the CDR3 reads TGTGCCAGCAGTGATACTCGGTCGCCCTACGAGCAGTACTTC.

The chain has TRBV10-3 and TRBJ2-7; TRBD1 agrees at 10 bases. This CDR3 region has 14 residues. V shed 5 bases, J shed 6 bases, and the junction held 7 bases outside the gene matches. The germline CDR1 and CDR2 sequences are ENHRY and SYGVKD. The DNA for the CDR3 is TGTGCCATCAGTTCCGGGACAGGGGTTTCCGAGCAGTACTTC. It is translated as CAISSGTGVSEQYF.

V is TRBV7-9 and J is TRBJ1-1, with D unclear. Trimming stripped 3 bases from V and 3 bases from J, with 5 bases between. Looked up from germline, CDR1 is SEHNR and CDR2 is FQNEAQ (reference sequence). The CDR3 has 12 residues. The CDR3 sequence is CASSLGYTEAFF. In DNA, the CDR3 is TGTGCCAGCAGCTTGGGGTACACTGAAGCTTTCTTT. The whole variable domain, filled in from reference TRBV7-9 and TRBJ1-1, reads DTGVSQNPRHKITKRGQNVTFRCDPISEHNRLYWYRQTLGQGPEFLTYFQNEAQLEKSRLLSDRFSAERPKGSFSTLEIQRTEQGDSAMYLCASSLGYTEAFFGQGTRLTVV.

The chain employs TRBV6-1 and TRBJ2-6; the match to TRBD1 covers 12 bases. J gave up 1 base and V 4 bases, and 2 bases lay outside the gene matches. This CDR3 contains 17 residues. CDR1 and CDR2 from the germline V gene are MNHNS and SASEGT. The DNA of the CDR3 is TGTGCCAGCAGTGGGGGACAGGGGGCGTCTGGGGCCAACGTCCTGACTTTC. It translates to CASSGGQGASGANVLTF.

V and J are TRBV6-5 and TRBJ2-6; weak D call: TRBD2 (5 bases). The germline V gene has CDR1 MNHEY and CDR2 SVGAGI. Between the trimmed V and J ends, which lost 11 bases and 0 bases, there was a span of 8 bases. This CDR3 is 13 amino acids long. CDR3 coding DNA: TGTGCCGCGAGGGACTCTGGGGCCAACGTCCTGACTTTC. Amino acids: CAARDSGANVLTF.

The CDR3 coding sequence is TGCAGTGCTTGGTTCACAGATACGCAGTATTTT. Translation gives CSAWFTDTQYF. The chain couples TRBV20-1 to TRBJ2-3; no clear D. CDR1 is DFQATT, CDR2 SNEGSKA, per germline (reference sequence). Deletions cut 5 bases from V and 2 bases from J, with 5 bases between. The CDR3 runs to 11 residues.

This rearrangement joins TRBV28 to TRBJ1-1; D is possibly TRBD1 (6 bases). The CDR3 loop spans 16 amino acids. Looked up from germline, CDR1 is MDHEN and CDR2 is SYDVKM. Between the trimmed V and J ends, which lost 4 bases and 7 bases, there was a span of 22 bases. Here the CDR3 reads CASSSVFIWGGVEAFF. CDR3 DNA: TGTGCCAGCAGTTCAGTATTCATATGGGGGGGCGTTGAAGCTTTCTTT.

This sequence joins TRBV7-3 and TRBJ2-1; TRBD1 matches 7 bases. V shed 5 bases and J 3 bases; nucleotides not matched to a gene: 4. The length of the CDR3 is 14 residues. The germline V gene encodes CDR1 SGHTA and CDR2 FQGTGA. The CDR3 DNA follows: TGTGCCAGCAGCCCGGGACAGAGCTACAATGAGCAGTTCTTC. It encodes CASSPGQSYNEQFF.

The chain is built from TRBV14 and TRBJ2-7, with D tentatively TRBD2 (7 bases). The germline CDR1 and CDR2 sequences are SGHDN and FVKESK. The V gene lost 4 bases and the J gene lost 7 bases, with 17 bases spanning the gap. CDR3 length: 14 amino acids. The CDR3 spells CASSRWGGAGEQYF. CDR3 nucleotides: TGTGCCAGCAGCCGGTGGGGGGGCGCGGGTGAGCAGTACTTC.

V usage is TRBV19 and J usage is TRBJ2-7; D tentatively fits TRBD1 or TRBD2 (6 bases each). The length of the CDR3 is 14 residues. Germline CDR1 and CDR2: LNHDA and SQIVND (reference sequence). V lost 3 bases, J lost 2 bases, and 11 bases lay in between. CDR3 residues: CASSMTGAPYEQYF. The CDR3 coding sequence is TGTGCCAGTAGTATGACGGGGGCTCCCTACGAGCAGTACTTC.

V is TRBV27 and J is TRBJ2-1; 9 bases line up with TRBD1. J was trimmed by 5 bases and V by 1 base; bases with no gene match: 6. CDR3 length: 16 amino acids. CDR1 is MNHEY and CDR2 is SMNVEV in the germline V gene (reference sequence). The CDR3 DNA reads as TGTGCCAGCAGTTTATTCGGCTGGACAGGGGACAATGAGCAGTTCTTC. It specifies CASSLFGWTGDNEQFF.

The V and J genes are TRBV12-3 or TRBV12-4 and TRBJ1-6; D not resolved. V shed 3 bases and J shed 13 bases, with 10 bases lying between them. The CDR3 consists of 12 residues. The CDR3 DNA follows: TGTGCCAGCAGTTTTAACCAGAAGCCCCTCCACTTT. Its translation: CASSFNQKPLHF.

Here the CDR3 DNA reads TGTGCCAGCAGCCGACCGGGACAGGGGAATGAAAAACTGTTTTTT. The encoded protein is CASSRPGQGNEKLFF. The V and J genes are TRBV7-9 and TRBJ1-4; TRBD1 aligns across 10 bases. Germline CDR1 and CDR2: SEHNR and FQNEAQ (reference sequence). CDR3 length equals 15 residues. The ends lost 5 bases at V and 5 bases at J; junction bases unmatched: 5.

The chain links TRBV9 to TRBJ1-2, with a weak D call TRBD1 (6 bases). The ends were cut back, 4 bases at V and 5 bases at J, with 21 bases in the middle. From germline, CDR1 is SGDLS and CDR2 YYNGEE. The CDR3 length is 16 residues. CDR3 bases: TGTGCCAGCAGCCCCTCCGGGGGGGGACACCTTTATGGCTACACCTTC. Protein product: CASSPSGGGHLYGYTF.

The chain carries TRBV14 and TRBJ2-1, with D possibly TRBD2 on 6 matching bases. Trimming took 2 bases from V and 8 from J, leaving 16 bases between them. The CDR3 sequence is 15 residues long. Germline CDR1 reads SGHDN; CDR2 reads FVKESK. This chain's CDR3 is CASSQLTSLSDEQFF. The CDR3 DNA is TGTGCCAGCAGCCAACTGACTAGTCTCTCTGATGAGCAGTTCTTC.